Listed here is a single T cell receptor beta chain. The source of the sample is a study of human T cells and chemical hapten exposure. TCRdb itself ran the RACE reads through MiXCR, one entry per CDR3 protein. The sample has approximately 44,000 distinct CDR3 sequences, about 4.5% seen once. The time point: healthy volunteer bleed at 2 weeks. It was unfractionated whole blood from which total RNA was extracted. This CDR3 is 15 amino acids long. With 6 bases clipped from V and 5 bases from J, the junction kept 8 bases outside the gene matches. V is TRBV12-3 or TRBV12-4 and J is TRBJ2-7, with 12 bases matching TRBD1. The receptor comes from a human donor in good health. Some clones in this sample may be carry-over from other donors' samples. Input material: whole blood. The CDR3 here is CASSLSGTGGHEQYF. The CDR3 DNA follows: TGTGCCAGCAGCCTGTCCGGGACAGGGGGCCACGAGCAGTACTTC.